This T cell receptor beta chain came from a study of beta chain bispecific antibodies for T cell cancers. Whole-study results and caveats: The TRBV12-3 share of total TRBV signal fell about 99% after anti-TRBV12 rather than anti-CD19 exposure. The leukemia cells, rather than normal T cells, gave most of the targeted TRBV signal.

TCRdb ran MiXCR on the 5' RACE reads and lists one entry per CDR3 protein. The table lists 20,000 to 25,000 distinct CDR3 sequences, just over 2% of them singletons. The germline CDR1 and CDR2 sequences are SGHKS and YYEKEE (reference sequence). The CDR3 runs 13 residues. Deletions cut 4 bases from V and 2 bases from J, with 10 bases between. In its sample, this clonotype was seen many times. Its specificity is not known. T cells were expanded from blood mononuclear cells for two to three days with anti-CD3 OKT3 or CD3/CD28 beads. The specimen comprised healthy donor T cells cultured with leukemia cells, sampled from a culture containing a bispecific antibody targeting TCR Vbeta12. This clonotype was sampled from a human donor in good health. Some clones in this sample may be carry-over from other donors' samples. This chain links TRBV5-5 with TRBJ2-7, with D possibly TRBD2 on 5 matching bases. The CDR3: CASSEGSAYEQYF. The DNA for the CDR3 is TGTGCCAGCAGCGAGGGATCGGCCTACGAGCAGTACTTC.